The 14 T cell receptor beta chains in this list originate from one sample, sequenced in a study of early T cells in non-severe SARS-CoV-2 infection. TCRdb re-called the 5' RACE reads with MiXCR, one entry per CDR3 protein. The table has tens of thousands of distinct CDR3 sequences, roughly 4.2% seen once; the top ten hold roughly 4.2%. The specimen was whole blood. All receptors come from an adult who was a healthcare worker with PCR-confirmed SARS-CoV-2 infection or an uninfected control (not recorded which).

The sample holds many counts of this clonotype. The J gene is TRBJ1-3, the V gene TRBV9; 7 nucleotides match TRBD1. Germline CDR1 SGDLS, CDR2 YYNGEE. V dropped 3 bases and J dropped 3; count of bases not matched to a gene: 6. The CDR3 extends over 15 amino acids. CDR3 protein: CASSAGGADGNTIYF. CDR3 in DNA: TGTGCCAGCAGCGCAGGGGGGGCCGATGGAAACACCATATATTTT.

The sample holds a few counts of this clonotype. This chain connects TRBV2 to TRBJ2-7, with a possible D match to TRBD1 (6 bases). CDR3 length: 12 residues. Trimming cost V 8 bases and J 1 base, with 9 bases left between them. Germline CDR1 reads SNHLY; CDR2 reads FYNNEI. Here the CDR3 DNA reads TGTGCCAGCGGGGGCCTATCCTACGAGCAGTACTTC. Protein: CASGGLSYEQYF.

This clonotype was seen ten or more times. The chain couples TRBV6-2 or TRBV6-3 to TRBJ2-7; 7 bases are a match to TRBD2. Germline V gene sequence: CDR1 MNHEY, CDR2 SVGEGT. The V and J ends lost 5 bases and 1 base, in that order; junction bases with no gene match: 8. This CDR3 is 15 amino acids long. CDR3 loop: CASSRSSGLSYEQYF. DNA of the CDR3: TGTGCCAGCAGTCGATCTAGCGGACTATCCTACGAGCAGTACTTC.

Relative to its sample, this clonotype is medium-sized. This chain uses TRBV3-1 with TRBJ2-3, with TRBD2 identical over 8 bases. The CDR3 consists of 15 residues. Trimming cost V 2 bases and J 5 bases; bases outside gene matches: 6. The germline CDR1 and CDR2 sequences are LGHDT and YNNKEL (reference sequence). The CDR3 loop reads CASSQLAGQVDTQYF. CDR3 DNA: TGTGCCAGCAGCCAACTAGCGGGCCAGGTAGATACGCAGTATTTT.

This clonotype was recorded at least ten times. The chain combines TRBV28 with TRBJ2-1; D gene uncertain. Trimming took off 3 bases at V and 4 bases at J, with 22 bases between the two ends. The CDR3 is 18 amino acids. Germline CDR1 reads MDHEN; CDR2 reads SYDVKM. The CDR3 nucleotides read TGTGCCAGCAGTTTTCAGTTTGTCTACGCTGGTATATACAATGAGCAGTTCTTC. Its translation is CASSFQFVYAGIYNEQFF.

In this sample, this clonotype turned up many times. The chain links TRBV12-3 or TRBV12-4 to TRBJ2-7; a possible D gene is TRBD2 (6 bases). This CDR3 is 13 amino acids long. V was shortened by 2 bases and J by 6 bases, with 11 bases between the two germline ends. The CDR3 sequence is CASSLTSRGEQYF. The CDR3 DNA reads as TGTGCCAGCAGTTTAACTAGCCGGGGCGAGCAGTACTTC.

This clonotype was found many times. V is TRBV30 and J is TRBJ1-1, with D possibly being TRBD1 (6 bases). Per germline, CDR1 GTSNPN and CDR2 SVGIG (reference sequence). The CDR3 is 14 residues long. Trimming pared 1 base from V and 3 bases from J, leaving 12 bases between. The CDR3 coding sequence is TGTGCCTGGAGTGGCTTACAGGGTGACACTGAAGCTTTCTTT. Protein sequence: CAWSGLQGDTEAFF.

This clonotype was recorded a few times. This sequence joins TRBV5-6 and TRBJ2-3; D remains ambiguous. This CDR3 comprises 14 residues. Germline V gene data show CDR1 as SGHDT and CDR2 as YYEEEE. V was trimmed by 0 bases and J by 1 base, leaving 6 bases between them. This chain's CDR3 is CASSLARRTDTQYF. Written as DNA, the CDR3 is TGTGCCAGCAGCTTGGCCAGGCGCACAGATACGCAGTATTTT.

This clonotype was observed many times. In DNA form, the CDR3 reads TGTGCCAGCTCACCGTCAGGGAGGAATTCACCCCTCCACTTT. It is translated as CASSPSGRNSPLHF. This chain connects TRBV18 to TRBJ1-6; TRBD1 might be the D (5 bases). V lost 3 bases, J lost 7 bases, and 10 bases lay in between. CDR1 is KGHSH and CDR2 is LQKENI in the germline V gene. This CDR3 contains 14 residues.

This clonotype was counted ten times or more. This chain joins TRBV13 and TRBJ2-2; TRBD2 is a possible D gene (5 bases). The germline V and J ends were trimmed by 4 bases and 9 bases, with 12 bases remaining between them. Looked up from germline, CDR1 is PRHDT and CDR2 is FYEKMQ (reference sequence). This CDR3 has 13 residues. CDR3 protein: CASSSGLYRELFF. The CDR3 nucleotides are TGTGCCAGCAGCTCGGGGTTGTACCGGGAGCTGTTTTTT. The full variable domain, rest sourced from reference TRBV13 and TRBJ2-2, is AAGVIQSPRHLIKEKRETATLKCYPIPRHDTVYWYQQGPGQDPQFLISFYEKMQSDKGSIPDRFSAQQFSDYHSELNMSSLELGDSALYFCASSSGLYRELFFGEGSRLTVL.

This clonotype was seen more than once but under ten times. The chain is built from TRBV20-1 and TRBJ2-7; the match to TRBD1 covers 7 bases. J was trimmed by 3 bases and V by 1 base; bases with no gene match: 0. The CDR3 is 12 amino acids. Germline assignment: CDR1 DFQATT and CDR2 SNEGSKA (reference sequence). Written as DNA, the CDR3 is TGCAGTGCTAGAGGACAGGGCTACGAGCAGTACTTC. As protein: CSARGQGYEQYF.

This clonotype is labeled as medium-sized. The chain couples TRBV11-2 to TRBJ2-1, with D possibly being TRBD2 (5 bases). Trimming left V 5 bases short and J 3 bases short, with 11 bases between. This CDR3 region has 14 residues. CDR1 and CDR2 (germline): SGHAT, FQNNGV. The DNA of the CDR3 is TGTGCCAGCAGCCTCATTAGCGACTACAATGAGCAGTTCTTC. This sequence encodes CASSLISDYNEQFF.

This clonotype was observed at least ten times. The V gene is TRBV7-2, the J gene TRBJ2-2; either TRBD1 or TRBD2 may fit D (5 bases each). The germline V gene has CDR1 SGHTA and CDR2 FQGNSA. The CDR3 spans 16 residues. Deletions cut 3 bases from V and 2 bases from J, with 13 bases between. The DNA of the CDR3 is TGTGCCAGCAGCTTGGTTCGGGGCCTTAACACCGGGGAGCTGTTTTTT. Translation: CASSLVRGLNTGELFF.

There are a few counts of this clonotype. The chain employs TRBV4-2 and TRBJ2-1; 10 nucleotides align to TRBD2. The J segment lost 4 bases and the V segment lost 7 bases, leaving 10 bases of the junction unmatched. Germline-derived CDR1 and CDR2 are LGHNA and YNFKEQ. The CDR3 contains 16 residues. CDR3 residues: CASTSLSGGVYNEQFF. The CDR3 nucleotides are TGTGCCAGCACCTCACTGAGCGGGGGGGTTTACAATGAGCAGTTCTTC.